The 27 T cell receptor beta chains reported below all come from one sample, sequenced in a study of PD-1 blockade in classical Hodgkin lymphoma. Sequenced by immunoSEQ multiplex PCR; TCRdb stores in-frame clones only, minus some. This table has under 80,000 clones, 71% appearing once. Each patient experienced a relapse that followed autologous stem cell transplantation, and brentuximab vedotin exposure varied. Specimen: peripheral blood mononuclear cells (PBMCs), collected before the second cycle of nivolumab. The source is a human donor with classical Hodgkin lymphoma.

This clone was found once. V gene TRBV15 combines with J gene TRBJ1-1; 12 bases align to TRBD1. Per the germline V gene, CDR1 is LNHNV and CDR2 is YYDKDF (reference sequence). V lost 5 bases to trimming and J lost 7 bases; unmatched junction nucleotides: 5. CDR3 size: 14 residues. CDR3 in DNA: TGTGCCACCAGCCGGGACAGGGGGCTTCATGAAGCTTTCTTT. Protein: CATSRDRGLHEAFF.

The chain joins TRBV5-1 to TRBJ2-1, with 7 bases that match TRBD2. This CDR3 region has 13 residues. V lost 2 bases to trimming and J lost 7 bases; unmatched junction nucleotides: 3. CDR1 and CDR2 (germline): SGHRS, YFSETQ. The CDR3 coding sequence is TGCGCCAGCAGCTTTGGGGGGGATAATGAGCAGTTCTTC. Translation: CASSFGGDNEQFF.

This clone has just one count. V usage is TRBV5-6 and J usage is TRBJ1-2; weak D call: TRBD1 (5 bases). From germline, CDR1 is SGHDT and CDR2 YYEEEE. The CDR3 contains 14 residues. Trimming left V 4 bases short and J 4 bases short, with 14 bases between. Written as DNA, the CDR3 is TGTGCCAGCAGCCAGATGGGGGAACTCTATGGCTACACCTTC. Translating gives CASSQMGELYGYTF.

The chain is built from TRBV28 and TRBJ1-1; TRBD1 matches at 8 bases. Unmatched junction bases numbered 7, after V lost 8 bases and J lost 2 bases. The CDR3 totals 14 residues. CDR1 is MDHEN and CDR2 is SYDVKM in the germline V gene. CDR3 amino acids: CASHDRGGNTEAFF. CDR3 nucleotides: TGTGCCAGCCACGACAGGGGAGGAAACACTGAAGCTTTCTTT.

This chain connects TRBV25-1 to TRBJ1-2, with D unclear. V lost 0 bases, J lost 4 bases, and 12 bases lay in between. CDR1 is MGHDK, CDR2 SYGVNS, per germline. The CDR3 runs 15 residues. The CDR3 spells CASSEYGTAGYGYTF. DNA for the CDR3: TGTGCCAGCAGTGAATACGGCACCGCGGGCTATGGCTACACCTTC.

The genes are TRBV2 and TRBJ2-2, with D perhaps TRBD2 (6 bases). The V end lost 9 bases, the J end lost 3 bases, and 14 bases lay between the germline ends. The CDR3 is made up of 14 amino acids. Germline loops: CDR1 SNHLY, CDR2 FYNNEI. The CDR3 reads CASWRERDTGELFF. The CDR3 coding sequence is TGTGCCAGTTGGAGGGAGAGGGACACCGGGGAGCTGTTTTTT.

V and J are TRBV2 and TRBJ2-5, with 7 bases aligning to TRBD2. V lost 6 bases to trimming and J lost 5 bases; unmatched junction nucleotides: 9. CDR3 length: 14 residues. Per the germline V gene, CDR1 is SNHLY and CDR2 is FYNNEI. DNA of the CDR3: TGTGCCAGCAGCCCTAAGCGGGGCGGCGAGACCCAGTACTTC. As protein: CASSPKRGGETQYF. Drawing the rest from reference TRBV2 and TRBJ2-5, the complete variable domain is EPEVTQTPSHQVTQMGQEVILRCVPISNHLYFYWYRQILGQKVEFLVSFYNNEISEKSEIFDDQFSVERPDGSNFTLKIRSTKLEDSAMYFCASSPKRGGETQYFGPGTRLLVL.

This clone was seen only a few times. The chain links TRBV9 to TRBJ1-1; TRBD1 matches at 9 bases. Germline V gives CDR1 SGDLS, CDR2 YYNGEE. J was trimmed by 4 bases and V by 7 bases; bases with no gene match: 11. The CDR3 consists of 15 residues. The CDR3 DNA sequence: TGTGCCAGCCGGACAGGGGAAGGTTCTGGCACTGAAGCTTTCTTT. It specifies CASRTGEGSGTEAFF.

This chain links TRBV28 with TRBJ1-5; TRBD1 is a possible D gene (5 bases). The CDR3 is 14 amino acids. CDR1 is MDHEN, CDR2 SYDVKM, per germline. Trimming pared 5 bases from V and 1 base from J, leaving 9 bases between. The CDR3 DNA is TGTGCCAGCAGTGATCAGGGAAGCAATCAGCCCCAGCATTTT. Its translation: CASSDQGSNQPQHF.

V is TRBV6-6 and J is TRBJ2-1; TRBD1 agrees at 10 bases. The germline V gene has CDR1 MNHNY and CDR2 SVGAGI (reference sequence). This CDR3 region has 13 residues. Trimming cost V 11 bases and J 8 bases; bases outside gene matches: 9. Here the CDR3 DNA reads TGTGCCGTAACGGGGGACAGGGGTGATGAGCAGTTCTTC. Residues: CAVTGDRGDEQFF.

The chain uses TRBV19 and TRBJ2-3; 8 nucleotides agree with TRBD2. Per germline, CDR1 LNHDA and CDR2 SQIVND (reference sequence). CDR3 length equals 16 residues. With 1 base clipped from V and 2 bases from J, the junction kept 5 bases outside the gene matches. CDR3 DNA: TGTGCCAGTAGTATAGGGGCGGGAGGCCCCACAGATACGCAGTATTTT. Translation gives CASSIGAGGPTDTQYF.

There are a few counts of this clone. This CDR3 reads CASSQGGTSLDTQYF. The CDR3, as DNA: TGTGCCAGCAGCCAAGGGGGGACTAGTTTAGATACGCAGTATTTT. The gene calls are TRBV4-2 and TRBJ2-3; 8 bases fit TRBD2. Germline V gene lookup returns CDR1 LGHNA and CDR2 YNFKEQ. J lost 5 bases, V lost 1 base, and 5 bases had no gene match. CDR3 length equals 15 residues.

Comment on this clone: Other DNA sequences from this sample encode an identical CDR3 as well. V gene TRBV18 combines with J gene TRBJ1-1; D is unresolved. V dropped 1 base and J dropped 1 base, with 4 bases sitting between them. From germline, CDR1 is KGHSH and CDR2 LQKENI. The CDR3 loop spans 13 amino acids. For the CDR3, the DNA is TGTGCCAGCTCACCACAGGGGAACACTGAAGCTTTCTTT. This encodes CASSPQGNTEAFF.

This chain uses TRBV2 with TRBJ2-1, with 10 bases that match TRBD2. The CDR3 sequence is 16 residues long. Germline-derived CDR1 and CDR2 are SNHLY and FYNNEI. V dropped 4 bases and J dropped 6; count of bases not matched to a gene: 9. DNA of the CDR3: TGTGCCAGCAGTGGTCTTTGGAGCGGGAGGGCCAATGAGCAGTTCTTC. This translates into CASSGLWSGRANEQFF.

The chain's CDR3 is CASSEYGGNTIYF. CDR3 nucleotide sequence: TGTGCCAGCAGTGAATACGGAGGAAACACCATATATTTT. The V and J genes are TRBV25-1 and TRBJ1-3; D not certain. The ends were cut back, 0 bases at V and 4 bases at J, with 4 bases in the middle. Germline values: CDR1 MGHDK, CDR2 SYGVNS. The CDR3 runs 13 residues.

The rearrangement uses TRBV15 and TRBJ1-4, with TRBD1 identical over 9 bases. Germline-derived CDR1 and CDR2 are LNHNV and YYDKDF (reference sequence). There are 15 residues in the CDR3. J lost 8 bases, V lost 5 bases, and 9 bases had no gene match. CDR3 in DNA: TGTGCCACCAGCCCGTCCGGGACAGGGAAAGAAAAACTGTTTTTT. Amino acid sequence: CATSPSGTGKEKLFF.

The rearrangement joins TRBV11-2 to TRBJ2-1; no firm D call. The CDR3 sequence is 16 residues long. From germline, CDR1 is SGHAT and CDR2 FQNNGV. Deletions cut 3 bases from V and 0 bases from J, with 12 bases between. In nucleotides, the CDR3 is TGTGCCAGCAGCTTCATAAGAGTATTCTCCTACAATGAGCAGTTCTTC. Translating it yields CASSFIRVFSYNEQFF. The full variable domain, in which reference TRBV11-2 and TRBJ2-1 provide the parts outside the CDR3, is EAGVAQSPRYKIIEKRQSVAFWCNPISGHATLYWYQQILGQGPKLLIQFQNNGVVDDSQLPKDRFSAERLKGVDSTLKIQPAKLEDSAVYLCASSFIRVFSYNEQFFGPGTRLTVL.

This clone was picked up one time. The chain has TRBV19 and TRBJ2-7, with 7 bases aligning to TRBD1. CDR3 length: 15 residues. Germline CDR1 is LNHDA and CDR2 is SQIVND (reference sequence). V was pared by 3 bases and J by 2 bases, with 7 bases of the junction left unmatched. CDR3 loop: CASSMTTGIAYEQYF. CDR3 in DNA: TGTGCCAGTAGTATGACGACAGGGATCGCCTACGAGCAGTACTTC.

This clone occurred a few times. This sequence joins TRBV5-1 and TRBJ2-3; D might be TRBD2 (6 bases). CDR3 length: 14 amino acids. With 5 bases removed from V and 2 bases from J, the gap between germline ends came to 12 bases. Germline V gene lookup returns CDR1 SGHRS and CDR2 YFSETQ. The CDR3 reads CASRRGGATDTQYF. The CDR3 DNA follows: TGCGCCAGCAGAAGAGGAGGGGCCACAGATACGCAGTATTTT.

This clone was found once. The chain employs TRBV5-3 and TRBJ1-4, with D possibly TRBD1 on 5 matching bases. TRBV5-3 is noted as an ORF with a role that remains uncertain. V lost 4 bases and J 3 bases, leaving 22 bases between the germline ends. This CDR3 is built from 18 residues. The CDR3 is CARSLTRQGGGSNEKLFF. CDR3 in DNA: TGTGCCAGAAGCCTGACACGGCAGGGTGGGGGTTCTAATGAAAAACTGTTTTTT.

The J gene is TRBJ2-5, the V gene TRBV29-1; 8 bases match TRBD2. J gave up 9 bases and V 7 bases, and 13 bases lay outside the gene matches. The CDR3 is 13 amino acids. Per germline, CDR1 SQVTM and CDR2 ANQGSEA. As DNA, the CDR3 is TGCAGCGCGGGGGGGACCTCTCCGACCGCCCAGTACTTC. Translation: CSAGGTSPTAQYF.

The V gene is TRBV19, the J gene TRBJ1-2; D is unclear. V dropped 8 bases and J dropped 11 bases, with 21 bases sitting between them. Germline lookup yields CDR1 LNHDA and CDR2 SQIVND (reference sequence). The CDR3 extends over 13 amino acids. The CDR3 loop is CASHSGHHFSYTF. The DNA for the CDR3 is TGTGCCAGTCACTCAGGTCATCATTTTTCTTACACCTTC.

There are a few counts of this clone. The CDR3 loop is CASSEQTSSYNEQFF. CDR3 sequence (DNA): TGTGCCAGCAGTGAACAGACGAGCTCCTACAATGAGCAGTTCTTC. The chain links TRBV2 to TRBJ2-1; D not certain. The CDR3 has 15 amino acids. V lost 2 bases, J lost 0 bases, and 8 bases lay in between. Germline CDR1 SNHLY, CDR2 FYNNEI.

The chain recombines TRBV15 with TRBJ1-5, with a weak D call TRBD1 (6 bases). The CDR3 consists of 18 residues. Trimming took 0 bases from V and 0 from J, leaving 15 bases between them. The germline V gene has CDR1 LNHNV and CDR2 YYDKDF (reference sequence). The CDR3 region is CATSRDLLTQGSNQPQHF. CDR3 DNA: TGTGCCACCAGCAGAGATCTACTGACACAGGGTAGCAATCAGCCCCAGCATTTT.

The CDR3 loop is CASSLMKVSSYEQYF. In DNA, the CDR3 is TGTGCCAGCAGCTTGATGAAAGTGAGCTCCTACGAGCAGTACTTC. The chain couples TRBV11-3 to TRBJ2-7; D is unresolved. Germline CDR1 is SGHNT and CDR2 is YENEEA. The CDR3 totals 15 residues. Trimming cost V 3 bases and J 0 bases, with 12 bases left between them.

J is TRBJ2-3 and V is TRBV19; 7 bases are a match to TRBD2. The junction had 6 bases not matched to a gene; V was cut back by 3 bases and J by 6 bases. The germline gives CDR1 LNHDA, CDR2 SQIVND (reference sequence). This CDR3 comprises 14 residues. The CDR3 DNA is TGTGCCAGTAGTATTGGTCTAGCGGCGGATACGCAGTATTTT. Translation gives CASSIGLAADTQYF.

This clone has only a few counts. The CDR3 DNA sequence: TGTGCCAGCAGTATCGGGCGTTCCAATGAGCAGTTCTTC. Translation gives CASSIGRSNEQFF. V usage is TRBV2 and J usage is TRBJ2-1; D gene unclear. Germline CDR1 is SNHLY and CDR2 is FYNNEI. V gave up 5 bases and J gave up 6 bases, with 11 bases separating them. This CDR3 region has 13 residues.